These 24 T cell receptor beta chains share one sample of origin, sequenced in a study of blood T cell repertoires in COVID-19. Measured with immunoSEQ multiplex PCR; TCRdb has only the in-frame clones, and not every one. The data show under 130,000 clones, 81% seen once. Sequenced input: peripheral blood. These TCRs come from an elderly man with acute or convalescent COVID-19.

The gene calls are TRBV7-9 and TRBJ1-1; D possibly corresponds to TRBD1 (6 bases). V gave up 5 bases and J gave up 2 bases, with 12 bases separating them. This CDR3 is built from 14 residues. From germline, CDR1 is SEHNR and CDR2 FQNEAQ (reference sequence). Here the CDR3 reads CASSDRDTNTEAFF. The CDR3 nucleotides are TGTGCCAGCAGCGACCGGGACACCAACACTGAAGCTTTCTTT.

The J gene is TRBJ2-1, the V gene TRBV19, with a weak D call TRBD2 (6 bases). The V gene's germline CDR1 is LNHDA and CDR2 SQIVND (reference sequence). V dropped 8 bases and J dropped 2 bases, with 13 bases sitting between them. This CDR3 spans 14 amino acids. CDR3 nucleotide sequence: TGTGCCAGTGGACATAGCGGTACCTACAATGAGCAGTTCTTC. Translated, it gives CASGHSGTYNEQFF.

The chain carries TRBV7-3 and TRBJ1-1, with D maybe TRBD1 (6 bases). Trimming took 4 bases from V and 4 from J, leaving 13 bases between them. Germline V gene lookup returns CDR1 SGHTA and CDR2 FQGTGA. The length of the CDR3 is 14 residues. The CDR3 DNA reads as TGTGCCAGCAGCTCAGAACTCAGGGGCACTGAAGCTTTCTTT. This encodes CASSSELRGTEAFF.

The CDR3 nucleotides read TGTGCCAGCAGCTTTCTAGCGGGCACCTACAATGAGCAGTTCTTC. It yields the protein CASSFLAGTYNEQFF. This rearrangement joins TRBV14 to TRBJ2-1; TRBD2 matches at 8 bases. Trimming removed 5 bases from V and 2 bases from J; junction bases left unmatched: 5. The CDR3 loop spans 15 amino acids. CDR1 is SGHDN, CDR2 FVKESK, per germline.

The chain carries TRBV19 and TRBJ1-5; D perhaps matches TRBD1 (6 bases). CDR3 length equals 15 residues. V lost 3 bases to trimming and J lost 3 bases, with 12 bases between them. Looked up from germline, CDR1 is LNHDA and CDR2 is SQIVND (reference sequence). The CDR3, as DNA: TGTGCCAGTAGTATTTCTCAGGGGCCCAATCAGCCCCAGCATTTT. Its translation: CASSISQGPNQPQHF.

The chain carries TRBV15 and TRBJ1-1; D gene unclear. The V gene lost 3 bases and the J gene lost 11 bases, with 16 bases spanning the gap. The germline gives CDR1 LNHNV, CDR2 YYDKDF (reference sequence). The CDR3 totals 13 residues. The CDR3 is CATSSRVPGVAFF. Written as DNA, the CDR3 is TGTGCCACCAGCAGCCGGGTCCCCGGGGTGGCTTTCTTT.

This clone was detected only a few times. The chain employs TRBV7-9 and TRBJ2-7; the D is unclear. V was pared by 1 base and J by 5 bases, with 6 bases between. From germline, CDR1 is SEHNR and CDR2 FQNEAQ (reference sequence). The CDR3 covers 12 residues. The CDR3 sequence: CASSLVRDEQYF. The DNA for the CDR3 is TGTGCCAGCAGCTTAGTCCGGGACGAGCAGTACTTC.

The CDR3, as DNA: TGTGCCAGCAGCGTAGGACAGGCCTTCAATCAGCCCCAGCATTTT. It specifies CASSVGQAFNQPQHF. V and J are TRBV9 and TRBJ1-5; the D gene is possibly TRBD1 (6 bases). The CDR3 spans 15 residues. Trimming pared 0 bases from V and 3 bases from J, leaving 10 bases between. In germline, CDR1 is SGDLS, CDR2 YYNGEE.

The chain employs TRBV19 and TRBJ1-5; TRBD1 aligns across 9 bases. CDR1 LNHDA and CDR2 SQIVND come from the germline V gene (reference sequence). V gave up 8 bases and J gave up 4 bases; unmatched junction bases: 9. The CDR3 spans 15 residues. As DNA, the CDR3 is TGTGCCAGTGTCACAGGGACAGGGATTAATCAGCCCCAGCATTTT. Translating gives CASVTGTGINQPQHF. The complete variable domain, with remaining parts taken from reference TRBV19 and TRBJ1-5, reads DGGITQSPKYLFRKEGQNVTLSCEQNLNHDAMYWYRQDPGQGLRLIYYSQIVNDFQKGDIAEGYSVSREKKESFPLTVTSAQKNPTAFYLCASVTGTGINQPQHFGDGTRLSIL.

The rearrangement joins TRBV29-1 to TRBJ2-7, with TRBD2 identical over 12 bases. There are 14 residues in the CDR3. Trimming cost V 8 bases and J 4 bases; bases outside gene matches: 9. Germline assignment: CDR1 SQVTM and CDR2 ANQGSEA. The CDR3: CSTTGTSGSYEQYF. CDR3 DNA sequence: TGCAGCACGACCGGGACTAGCGGGTCGTACGAGCAGTACTTC.

This clone showed up just a few times. V and J are TRBV29-1 and TRBJ2-5, with D possibly TRBD1 on 6 matching bases. The CDR3 is 12 amino acids. With 7 bases removed from V and 2 bases from J, the gap between germline ends came to 11 bases. From germline, CDR1 is SQVTM and CDR2 ANQGSEA. CDR3 nucleotides: TGCAGCGCCCTGGACAGTCAAGAGACCCAGTACTTC. Its translation: CSALDSQETQYF.

The V gene is TRBV5-1, the J gene TRBJ2-7; D is uncertain. V lost 2 bases and J lost 0, with 6 bases in between. The length of the CDR3 is 13 residues. CDR1 and CDR2 from the germline V gene are SGHRS and YFSETQ. The chain's CDR3 is CASSFSYSYEQYF. The CDR3 DNA reads as TGCGCCAGCAGCTTTAGTTACTCCTACGAGCAGTACTTC. Full variable domain (missing parts from reference TRBV5-1 and TRBJ2-7): KAGVTQTPRYLIKTRGQQVTLSCSPISGHRSVSWYQQTPGQGLQFLFEYFSETQRNKGNFPGRFSGRQFSNSRSEMNVSTLELGDSALYLCASSFSYSYEQYFGPGTRLTVT.

The CDR3 nucleotides are TGTGCCAGTCGTAATGAGCAGTTCTTC. Encoded protein: CASRNEQFF. The V gene is TRBV28, the J gene TRBJ2-1; the D is unclear. Germline V gene sequence: CDR1 MDHEN, CDR2 SYDVKM. The CDR3 covers 9 residues. V was clipped by 9 bases and J by 7 bases, with 4 bases between them.

V and J are TRBV4-1 and TRBJ2-3; 10 bases are a match to TRBD2. CDR1 is MGHRA and CDR2 is YSYEKL in the germline V gene. Losses at the gene ends were 4 bases for V and 6 bases for J; bases not matched to a gene: 13. This CDR3 contains 17 residues. CDR3 bases: TGCGCCAGCAGCCCCCCTCAGGGGGCTAGCGGGGGTGATACGCAGTATTTT. Translating gives CASSPPQGASGGDTQYF.

The chain joins TRBV3-1 (or the pseudogene TRBV3-2) to TRBJ2-1; 10 bases map to TRBD1. V lost 7 bases to trimming and J lost 7 bases; unmatched junction nucleotides: 13. Per the germline V gene, CDR1 is LGHDT and CDR2 is YNNKEL (reference sequence). The CDR3 is 16 residues long. The CDR3 protein is CASTSSPGQGTNEQFF. CDR3 bases: TGTGCCAGCACCTCAAGTCCGGGACAGGGGACAAATGAGCAGTTCTTC.

The J gene is TRBJ1-2, the V gene TRBV18; TRBD1 matches at 7 bases. V gave up 1 base and J gave up 3 bases; unmatched junction bases: 5. Germline V CDR1 and CDR2: KGHSH, LQKENI. CDR3 length: 15 amino acids. The CDR3 bases are TGTGCCAGCTCACCACTAACAGGGGATTACTATGGCTACACCTTC. Residues: CASSPLTGDYYGYTF.

The chain joins TRBV27 to TRBJ2-3; the D gene is possibly TRBD2 (6 bases). The V end lost 5 bases, the J end lost 0 bases, and 15 bases lay between the germline ends. Germline-derived CDR1 and CDR2 are MNHEY and SMNVEV (reference sequence). There are 16 residues in the CDR3. The CDR3 region is CASSPLAETSTDTQYF. The CDR3 DNA is TGTGCCAGCAGTCCGTTAGCGGAGACAAGCACAGATACGCAGTATTTT.

The chain is built from TRBV7-2 and TRBJ2-1; D gene unclear. This CDR3 is 13 amino acids long. Trimming removed 1 base from V and 3 bases from J, with 4 bases in between. CDR1 SGHTA and CDR2 FQGNSA come from the germline V gene. The CDR3 spells CASSLDSYNEQFF. The CDR3 DNA reads as TGTGCCAGCAGCTTAGACAGCTACAATGAGCAGTTCTTC. Drawing the rest from reference TRBV7-2 and TRBJ2-1, the complete variable domain is GAGVSQSPSNKVTEKGKDVELRCDPISGHTALYWYRQSLGQGLEFLIYFQGNSAPDKSGLPSDRFSAERTGGSVSTLTIQRTQQEDSAVYLCASSLDSYNEQFFGPGTRLTVL.

CDR3 protein: CASSSDFISGNTIYF. The CDR3, as DNA: TGTGCCAGCAGCTCTGACTTTATCTCTGGAAACACCATATATTTT. The genes are TRBV11-1 and TRBJ1-3; D gene unclear. The germline V and J ends were trimmed by 4 bases and 0 bases, with 10 bases remaining between them. Germline V gene data show CDR1 as SGHAT and CDR2 as FQDESV (reference sequence). CDR3 length equals 15 residues.

V usage is TRBV7-2 and J usage is TRBJ1-3, with D unresolved. V gave up 1 base and J gave up 0 bases, with 10 bases separating them. There are 16 residues in the CDR3. CDR1 SGHTA and CDR2 FQGNSA come from the germline V gene. The CDR3 region has the DNA TGTGCCAGCAGCTTAGGGCCCCTCCACTCTGGAAACACCATATATTTT. It encodes CASSLGPLHSGNTIYF.

The chain has TRBV4-2 and TRBJ1-5, with D unresolved. CDR1 LGHNA and CDR2 YNFKEQ come from the germline V gene. Trimming removed 1 base from V and 2 bases from J, with 9 bases in between. This CDR3 contains 15 residues. The CDR3, as DNA: TGTGCCAGCAGCCAAGGGGGAGGTGGCAATCAGCCCCAGCATTTT. It specifies CASSQGGGGNQPQHF.

V is TRBV18 and J is TRBJ2-2; 8 bases match TRBD2. Trimming cost V 11 bases and J 1 base; bases outside gene matches: 3. CDR3 length equals 13 residues. Germline lookup yields CDR1 KGHSH and CDR2 LQKENI. The CDR3 here is CAGSGKNTGELFF. The CDR3 DNA reads as TGTGCCGGTAGCGGGAAGAACACCGGGGAGCTGTTTTTT.

This chain uses TRBV30 with TRBJ2-7; 9 bases fit TRBD2. The germline gives CDR1 GTSNPN, CDR2 SVGIG (reference sequence). The J segment lost 3 bases and the V segment lost 2 bases, leaving 5 bases of the junction unmatched. This CDR3 is built from 14 residues. CDR3 DNA: TGTGCCTGGAGTATGTTTAGCGGGAGCTACGAGCAGTACTTC. Translating it yields CAWSMFSGSYEQYF.

This clone was recorded a few times. The chain recombines TRBV27 with TRBJ2-3; TRBD2 matches at 11 bases. Per germline, CDR1 MNHEY and CDR2 SMNVEV (reference sequence). V shed 5 bases, J shed 2 bases, and the junction held 9 bases outside the gene matches. The length of the CDR3 is 17 residues. The CDR3 DNA sequence: TGTGCCAGCAGTCCGGAGACTAGCGGGATTTCCACAGATACGCAGTATTTT. Protein: CASSPETSGISTDTQYF.